This T cell receptor (beta chain) emerged from a study of shared clonotypes between healthy human individuals. Background on the study: Donors, aged 18 to 49, were a couple of women and a few men. General study points: Approximately 5.4% of naive CD4 clonotypes were common to a handful of donors. Naive subsets generally had larger estimated richness than memory subsets.

Naive-designated CD8 cells lacked CD45RO, were positively enriched for CCR7, and omitted terminally differentiated effector memory CD45RA+ cells. The sorted-subset replicate PCRs were given around 200 ng DNA, which is approximately 30,000 T cell genomes. Profiling relied on immunoSEQ multiplex PCR, and the TCRdb table lists in-frame clones only, not all of them. Seen here are approximately 740,000 clones, approximately 92% observed once, and the top ten hold less than 25%. Germline-derived CDR1 and CDR2 are SGDLS and YYNGEE. V was pared by 4 bases and J by 1 base, with 10 bases of the junction left unmatched. The CDR3 is 16 residues long. On this clone: Antigen: not known.

This sequence was found in a man aged 25 to 40 in good health. The gene calls are TRBV9 and TRBJ2-7; 8 bases map to TRBD2. Input material: naive CD8+ T cells sorted from blood. The CDR3 sequence is CASSSPGGTQSYEQYF. In DNA form, the CDR3 reads TGTGCCAGCAGCTCCCCGGGAGGGACGCAGTCCTACGAGCAGTACTTC. The full variable domain, in which reference TRBV9 and TRBJ2-7 provide the parts outside the CDR3, is DSGVTQTPKHLITATGQRVTLRCSPRSGDLSVYWYQQSLDQGLQFLIQYYNGEERAKGNILERFSAQQFPDLHSELNLSSLELGDSALYFCASSSPGGTQSYEQYFGPGTRLTVT.